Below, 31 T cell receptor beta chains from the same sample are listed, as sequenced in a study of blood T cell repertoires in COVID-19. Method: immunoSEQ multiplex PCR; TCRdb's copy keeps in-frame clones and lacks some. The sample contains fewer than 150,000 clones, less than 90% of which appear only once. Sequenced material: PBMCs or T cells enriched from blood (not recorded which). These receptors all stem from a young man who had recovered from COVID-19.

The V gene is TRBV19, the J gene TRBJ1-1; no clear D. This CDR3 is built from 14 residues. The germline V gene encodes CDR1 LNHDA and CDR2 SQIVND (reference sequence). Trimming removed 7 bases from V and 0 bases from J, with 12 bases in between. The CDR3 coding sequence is TGTGCCAGTACCCCTGGCCCCATGAACACTGAAGCTTTCTTT. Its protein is CASTPGPMNTEAFF.

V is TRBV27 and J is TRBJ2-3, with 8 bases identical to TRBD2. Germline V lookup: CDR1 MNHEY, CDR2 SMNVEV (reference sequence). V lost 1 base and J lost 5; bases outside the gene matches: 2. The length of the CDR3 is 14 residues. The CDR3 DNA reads TGTGCCAGCAGTTTATTCGGGGGGGTAGATACGCAGTATTTT. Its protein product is CASSLFGGVDTQYF.

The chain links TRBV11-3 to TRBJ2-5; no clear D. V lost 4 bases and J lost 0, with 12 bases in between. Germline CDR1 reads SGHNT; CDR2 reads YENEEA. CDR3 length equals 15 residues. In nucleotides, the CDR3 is TGTGCCAGCAGCTCCGCCTCGGGTCACCAAGAGACCCAGTACTTC. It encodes CASSSASGHQETQYF.

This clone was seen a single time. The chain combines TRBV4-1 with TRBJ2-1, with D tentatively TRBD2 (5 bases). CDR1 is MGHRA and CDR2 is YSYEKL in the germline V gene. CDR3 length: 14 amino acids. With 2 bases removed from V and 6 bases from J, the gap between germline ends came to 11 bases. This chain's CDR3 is CASSQQLVGNEQFF. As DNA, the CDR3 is TGCGCCAGCAGCCAACAACTAGTGGGCAATGAGCAGTTCTTC.

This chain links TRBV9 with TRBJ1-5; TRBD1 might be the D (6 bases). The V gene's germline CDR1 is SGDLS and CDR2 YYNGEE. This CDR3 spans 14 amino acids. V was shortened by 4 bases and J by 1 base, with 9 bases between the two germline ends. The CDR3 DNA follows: TGTGCCAGCAGCCGGACAGACAGCAATCAGCCCCAGCATTTT. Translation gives CASSRTDSNQPQHF.

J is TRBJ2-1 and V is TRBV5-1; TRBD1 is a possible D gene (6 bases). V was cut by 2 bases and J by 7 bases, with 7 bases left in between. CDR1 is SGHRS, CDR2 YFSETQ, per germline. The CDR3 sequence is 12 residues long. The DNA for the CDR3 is TGCGCCAGCAGCTTAGACAGGAATGAGCAGTTCTTC. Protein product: CASSLDRNEQFF.

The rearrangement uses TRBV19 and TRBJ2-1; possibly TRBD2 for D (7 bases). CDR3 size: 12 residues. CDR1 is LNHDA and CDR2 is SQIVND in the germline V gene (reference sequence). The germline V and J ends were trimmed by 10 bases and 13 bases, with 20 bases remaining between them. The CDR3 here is CATYTLGGGQFF. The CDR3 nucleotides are TGTGCCACCTACACACTAGGGGGGGGACAGTTCTTC.

The CDR3 region is CASSFATGGNTEAFF. In DNA, the CDR3 is TGCGCCAGCAGCTTCGCGACAGGGGGAAACACTGAAGCTTTCTTT. This chain uses TRBV5-1 with TRBJ1-1, with 9 bases matching TRBD1. V trimming: 2 bases; J trimming: 2 bases; junction bases outside the gene matches: 4. This CDR3 comprises 15 residues. Germline V gives CDR1 SGHRS, CDR2 YFSETQ.

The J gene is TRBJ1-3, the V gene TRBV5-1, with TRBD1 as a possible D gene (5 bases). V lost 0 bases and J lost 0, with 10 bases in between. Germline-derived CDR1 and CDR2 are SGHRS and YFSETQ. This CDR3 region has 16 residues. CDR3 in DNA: TGCGCCAGCAGCTTGGAGGGGACTCACTCTGGAAACACCATATATTTT. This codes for CASSLEGTHSGNTIYF.

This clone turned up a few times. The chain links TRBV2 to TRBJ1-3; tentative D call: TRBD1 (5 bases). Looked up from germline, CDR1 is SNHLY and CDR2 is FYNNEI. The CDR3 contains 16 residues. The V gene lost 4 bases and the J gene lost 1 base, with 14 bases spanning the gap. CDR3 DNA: TGTGCCAGCAGTGGAGAAGGCAGACAGTCTGGAAACACCATATATTTT. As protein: CASSGEGRQSGNTIYF. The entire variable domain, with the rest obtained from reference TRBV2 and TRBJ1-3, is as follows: EPEVTQTPSHQVTQMGQEVILRCVPISNHLYFYWYRQILGQKVEFLVSFYNNEISEKSEIFDDQFSVERPDGSNFTLKIRSTKLEDSAMYFCASSGEGRQSGNTIYFGEGSWLTVV.

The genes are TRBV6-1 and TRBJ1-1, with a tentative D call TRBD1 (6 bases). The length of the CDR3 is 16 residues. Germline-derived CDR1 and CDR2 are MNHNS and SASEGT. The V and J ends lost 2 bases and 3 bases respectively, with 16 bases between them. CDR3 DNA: TGTGCCAGCAGTGAACCCCAGGGGAGAGGGTACACTGAAGCTTTCTTT. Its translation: CASSEPQGRGYTEAFF.

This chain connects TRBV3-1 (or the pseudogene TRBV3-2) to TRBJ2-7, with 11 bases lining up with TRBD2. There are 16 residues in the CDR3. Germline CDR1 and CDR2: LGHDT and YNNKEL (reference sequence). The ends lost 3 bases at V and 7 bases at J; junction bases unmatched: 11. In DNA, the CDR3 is TGTGCCAGCAGCCATCCCGGGACTAGCGGCGGGGGAGAGCAGTACTTC. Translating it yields CASSHPGTSGGGEQYF.

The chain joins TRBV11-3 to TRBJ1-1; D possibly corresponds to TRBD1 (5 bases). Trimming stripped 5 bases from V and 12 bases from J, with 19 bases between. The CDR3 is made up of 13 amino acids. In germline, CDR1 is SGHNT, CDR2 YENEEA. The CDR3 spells CASSGRESRGTFF. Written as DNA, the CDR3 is TGTGCCAGCAGCGGCAGGGAAAGTAGGGGAACTTTCTTT.

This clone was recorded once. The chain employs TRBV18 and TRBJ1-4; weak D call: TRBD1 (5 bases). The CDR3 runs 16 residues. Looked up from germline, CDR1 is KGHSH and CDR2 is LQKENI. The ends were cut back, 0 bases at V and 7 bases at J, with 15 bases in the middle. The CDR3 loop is CASSPPTGTLGEKLFF. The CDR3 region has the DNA TGTGCCAGCTCACCACCCACCGGGACTCTGGGTGAAAAACTGTTTTTT.

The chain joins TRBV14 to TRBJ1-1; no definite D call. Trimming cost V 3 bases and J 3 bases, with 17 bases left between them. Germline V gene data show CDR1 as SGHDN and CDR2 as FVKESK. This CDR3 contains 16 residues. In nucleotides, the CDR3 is TGTGCCAGCAGCCAGGTTCTCGGGAGGGAGGACACTGAAGCTTTCTTT. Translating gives CASSQVLGREDTEAFF.

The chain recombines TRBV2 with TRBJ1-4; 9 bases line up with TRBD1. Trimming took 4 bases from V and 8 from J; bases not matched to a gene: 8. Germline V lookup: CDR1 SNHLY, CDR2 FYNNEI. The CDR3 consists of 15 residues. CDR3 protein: CASSATDRGGEKLFF. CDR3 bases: TGTGCCAGCAGTGCGACGGACAGGGGAGGGGAAAAACTGTTTTTT. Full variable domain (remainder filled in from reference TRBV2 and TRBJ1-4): EPEVTQTPSHQVTQMGQEVILRCVPISNHLYFYWYRQILGQKVEFLVSFYNNEISEKSEIFDDQFSVERPDGSNFTLKIRSTKLEDSAMYFCASSATDRGGEKLFFGSGTQLSVL.

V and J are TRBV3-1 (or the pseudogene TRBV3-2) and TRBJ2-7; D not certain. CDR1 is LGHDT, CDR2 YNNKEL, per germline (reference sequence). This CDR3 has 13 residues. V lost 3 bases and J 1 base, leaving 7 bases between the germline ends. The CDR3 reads CASSQRISYEQYF. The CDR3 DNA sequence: TGTGCCAGCAGCCAGAGAATATCCTACGAGCAGTACTTC.

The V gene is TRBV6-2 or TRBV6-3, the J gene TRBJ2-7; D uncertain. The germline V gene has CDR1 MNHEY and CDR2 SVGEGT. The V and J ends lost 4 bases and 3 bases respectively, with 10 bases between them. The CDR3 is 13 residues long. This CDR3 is CASSLNNYYEQYV. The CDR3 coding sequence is TGTGCCAGCAGTTTGAATAACTACTACGAGCAGTACGTC.

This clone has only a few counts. Written as DNA, the CDR3 is TGTGCCAGCAGCGAAAGAGGGTTTACCGGGACAGAGAACACTGAAGCTTTCTTT. Amino acid sequence: CASSERGFTGTENTEAFF. The J gene is TRBJ1-1, the V gene TRBV25-1; 7 nucleotides match TRBD1. The J segment lost 1 base and the V segment lost 6 bases, leaving 17 bases of the junction unmatched. The CDR3 is made up of 18 amino acids. In germline, CDR1 is MGHDK, CDR2 SYGVNS.

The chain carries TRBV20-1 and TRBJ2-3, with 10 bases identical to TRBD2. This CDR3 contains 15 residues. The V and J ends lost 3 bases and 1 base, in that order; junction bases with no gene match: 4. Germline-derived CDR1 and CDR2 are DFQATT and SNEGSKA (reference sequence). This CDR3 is CSASPSGGRTDTQYF. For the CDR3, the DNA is TGCAGTGCTAGTCCTAGCGGGGGACGCACAGATACGCAGTATTTT.

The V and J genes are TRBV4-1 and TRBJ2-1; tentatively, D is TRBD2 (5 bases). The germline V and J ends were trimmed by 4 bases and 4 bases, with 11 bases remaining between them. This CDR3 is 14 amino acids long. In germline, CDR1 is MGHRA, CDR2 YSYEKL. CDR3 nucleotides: TGCGCCAGCAGCCGCAGCGGAGATTACAATGAGCAGTTCTTC. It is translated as CASSRSGDYNEQFF.

The CDR3 protein is CSARLAAEQYF. Written as DNA, the CDR3 is TGCAGTGCCAGACTAGCTGCCGAGCAGTACTTC. This chain links TRBV29-1 with TRBJ2-7, with 7 bases matching TRBD2. Germline CDR1 reads SQVTM; CDR2 reads ANQGSEA. CDR3 length: 11 amino acids.

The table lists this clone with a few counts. CDR3 DNA: TGTGCCATTCGGGGGTTTTCTGGGGCCAACGTCCTGACTTTC. It codes for CAIRGFSGANVLTF. The chain is built from TRBV2 and TRBJ2-6; D perhaps matches TRBD2 (6 bases). The germline gives CDR1 SNHLY, CDR2 FYNNEI. The CDR3 runs 14 residues. The V end was cut by 10 bases, the J end by 1 base, with 11 bases between.

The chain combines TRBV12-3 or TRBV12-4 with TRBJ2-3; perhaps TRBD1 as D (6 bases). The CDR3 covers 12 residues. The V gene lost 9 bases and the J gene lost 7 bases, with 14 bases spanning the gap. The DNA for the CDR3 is TGTGCCAGTTTGGGGGCCCAAAATACGCAGTATTTT. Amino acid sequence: CASLGAQNTQYF.

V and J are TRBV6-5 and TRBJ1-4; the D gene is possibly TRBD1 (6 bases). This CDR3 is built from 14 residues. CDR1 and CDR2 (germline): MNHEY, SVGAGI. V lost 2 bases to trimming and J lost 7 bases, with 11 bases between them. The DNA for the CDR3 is TGTGCCAGCAGTTACGTGACAGGCGGTGAAAAACTGTTTTTT. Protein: CASSYVTGGEKLFF.

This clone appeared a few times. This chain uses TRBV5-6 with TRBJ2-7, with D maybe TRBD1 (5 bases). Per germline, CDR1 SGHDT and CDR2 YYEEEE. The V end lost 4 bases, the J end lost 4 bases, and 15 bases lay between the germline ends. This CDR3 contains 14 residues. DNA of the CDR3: TGTGCCAGCAGCCCAGGGTCCGGGTGGTACGAGCAGTACTTC. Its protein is CASSPGSGWYEQYF.

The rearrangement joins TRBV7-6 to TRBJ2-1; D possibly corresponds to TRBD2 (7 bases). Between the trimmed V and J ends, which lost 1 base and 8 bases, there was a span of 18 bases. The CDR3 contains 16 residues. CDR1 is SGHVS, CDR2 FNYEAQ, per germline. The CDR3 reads CASSLGGGGRTYEQFF. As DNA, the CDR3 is TGTGCCAGCAGCTTAGGTGGGGGGGGCCGGACATATGAGCAGTTCTTC. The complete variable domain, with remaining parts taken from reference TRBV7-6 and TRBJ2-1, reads GAGVSQSPRYKVTKRGQDVALRCDPISGHVSLYWYRQALGQGPEFLTYFNYEAQQDKSGLPNDRFSAERPEGSISTLTIQRTEQRDSAMYRCASSLGGGGRTYEQFFGPGTRLTVL.

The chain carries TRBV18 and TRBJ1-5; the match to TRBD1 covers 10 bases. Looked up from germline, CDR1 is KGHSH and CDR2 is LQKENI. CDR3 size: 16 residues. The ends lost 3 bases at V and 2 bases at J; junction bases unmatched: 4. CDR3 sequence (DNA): TGTGCCAGCTCACCTCCCGGGACAGGGGGCAATCAGCCCCAGCATTTT. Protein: CASSPPGTGGNQPQHF.

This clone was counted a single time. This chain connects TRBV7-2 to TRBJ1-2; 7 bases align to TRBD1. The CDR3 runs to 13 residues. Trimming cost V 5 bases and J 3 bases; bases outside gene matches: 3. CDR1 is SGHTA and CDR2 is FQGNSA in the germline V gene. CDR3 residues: CASSPQGDYGYTF. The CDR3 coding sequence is TGTGCCAGCAGCCCCCAGGGGGACTATGGCTACACCTTC.

CDR3 coding DNA: TGTGCCAGCAAAGAACAGGGCGGTCAGCCCCAGCATTTT. Protein sequence: CASKEQGGQPQHF. The chain joins TRBV2 to TRBJ1-5; possible D gene TRBD1, 6 bases. Trimming removed 7 bases from V and 6 bases from J, with 13 bases in between. CDR3 length equals 13 residues. CDR1 is SNHLY and CDR2 is FYNNEI in the germline V gene.

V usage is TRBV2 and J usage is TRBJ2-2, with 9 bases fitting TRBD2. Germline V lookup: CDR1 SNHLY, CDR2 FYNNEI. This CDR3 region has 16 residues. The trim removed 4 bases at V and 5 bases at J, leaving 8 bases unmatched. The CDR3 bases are TGTGCCAGCAGTGGGGGTAGCGGGGGAAAGACCGGGGAGCTGTTTTTT. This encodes CASSGGSGGKTGELFF. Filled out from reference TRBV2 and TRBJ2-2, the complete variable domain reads EPEVTQTPSHQVTQMGQEVILRCVPISNHLYFYWYRQILGQKVEFLVSFYNNEISEKSEIFDDQFSVERPDGSNFTLKIRSTKLEDSAMYFCASSGGSGGKTGELFFGEGSRLTVL.